This TCR beta chain is from a study of blood T cell repertoires in COVID-19. Study-wide context: T cells, B-cell-depleted T cells, or PBMCs provided the cDNA or gDNA that served as material.

Here immunoSEQ multiplex PCR was the method, and the copy in TCRdb shows in-frame clones only, minus some. This repertoire shows fewer than 200,000 clones, roughly nine tenths found once; its top ten account for less than 25%. With 5 bases clipped from V and 6 bases from J, the junction kept 7 bases outside the gene matches. This CDR3 has 14 amino acids. Germline assignment: CDR1 SQVTM and CDR2 ANQGSEA. The receptor was derived from a man in his sixties or seventies with active or convalescent COVID-19. Input material: peripheral blood. The chain uses TRBV29-1 and TRBJ1-6, with 7 bases aligning to TRBD1. The CDR3 loop is CSVSNGQANSPLHF. DNA for the CDR3: TGCAGCGTTTCGAATGGACAGGCTAATTCACCCCTCCACTTT.